The 11 T cell receptor beta chains below all came from one sample that was sequenced in a study of T cells after yellow fever vaccination (dated by TCRdb to the late 2010s). The library was produced with 5' RACE. TCRdb records Illumina HiSeq 2500 as the sequencer. In TCRdb, the public reads were trimmed at Q25 with fastp and aligned with MiXCR, with productive beta chains retained. A single entry per CDR3 protein holds the most common genes and DNA from its merged rows. The sample includes more than 65,000 distinct CDR3 sequences, with approximately 5% observed a single time. The top ten clonotypes cover less than 2.5% of the sample. This specimen's treatment or condition label, interpreted: live attenuated yellow fever vaccine strain. The specimen comprised CD4+ T cells sorted from PBMCs, sampled roughly 14 days after the first yellow fever vaccination. The source is a man aged 18 to 29 who received the YFV17D yellow fever vaccine.

This clonotype came up many times. The chain's CDR3 is CSARDSRGADTQYF. In DNA form, the CDR3 reads TGCAGTGCTAGAGACTCCAGGGGCGCAGATACGCAGTATTTT. The J gene is TRBJ2-3, the V gene TRBV20-1, with D perhaps matching TRBD1 (6 bases). Germline CDR1 DFQATT, CDR2 SNEGSKA (reference sequence). V was trimmed by 0 bases and J by 4 bases, leaving 11 bases between them. The CDR3 loop spans 14 amino acids.

The table lists this clonotype with many counts. The gene calls are TRBV5-1 and TRBJ2-3; D not certain. This CDR3 comprises 14 residues. The ends were cut back, 0 bases at V and 1 base at J, with 6 bases in the middle. From germline, CDR1 is SGHRS and CDR2 YFSETQ. Written as DNA, the CDR3 is TGCGCCAGCAGCTTGGCCAGAGGCACAGATACGCAGTATTTT. Protein sequence: CASSLARGTDTQYF.

This clonotype has a count of ten or more. The V and J genes are TRBV4-3 and TRBJ2-1, with 9 bases identical to TRBD1. The CDR3 contains 15 residues. In germline, CDR1 is LGHNA, CDR2 YSLEER. V shed 0 bases, J shed 8 bases, and the junction held 5 bases outside the gene matches. The CDR3 coding sequence is TGCGCCAGCAGCCAAGATAGGGGACAGGGTGATGAGCAGTTCTTC. Its protein product is CASSQDRGQGDEQFF.

There are many counts of this clonotype. The chain recombines TRBV11-2 with TRBJ2-3; unclear D gene. The CDR3 loop spans 11 amino acids. CDR1 SGHAT and CDR2 FQNNGV come from the germline V gene. Trimming removed 1 base from V and 14 bases from J, with 10 bases in between. The CDR3: CASSLGRRLYF. The CDR3 nucleotides are TGTGCCAGCAGCTTAGGTAGAAGGTTGTATTTT.

The table lists this clonotype with many counts. This sequence joins TRBV13 and TRBJ1-1; TRBD1 is a possible D gene (5 bases). V lost 1 base and J 1 base, leaving 10 bases between the germline ends. The germline gives CDR1 PRHDT, CDR2 FYEKMQ (reference sequence). This CDR3 spans 15 amino acids. The CDR3 coding sequence is TGTGCCAGCAGCTTAGTTGCAGGGAAGAACACTGAAGCTTTCTTT. It codes for CASSLVAGKNTEAFF.

In its sample, this clonotype was seen many times. The genes are TRBV12-3 or TRBV12-4 and TRBJ1-6; TRBD1 might be the D (5 bases). The CDR3 runs 14 residues. V gave up 3 bases and J gave up 5 bases, with 8 bases separating them. CDR3 residues: CASSFEGNNSPLHF. CDR3 DNA sequence: TGTGCCAGCAGTTTTGAGGGGAATAATTCACCCCTCCACTTT.

As regards this clonotype: A clone one base away is much larger, so this may be a read error. This chain joins TRBV30 and TRBJ1-1; a possible D gene is TRBD1 (5 bases). Germline values: CDR1 GTSNPN, CDR2 SVGIG (reference sequence). The CDR3 is 12 amino acids. Trimming pared 4 bases from V and 10 bases from J, leaving 16 bases between. CDR3 DNA: TGTGCCTGGACGCAGGGTACGCTTCGAGCTTTCTTT. Translating it yields CAWTQGTLRAFF.

In its sample, this clonotype was seen many times. The chain joins TRBV7-2 to TRBJ2-7; 9 positions match TRBD2. Unmatched junction bases numbered 8, after V lost 0 bases and J lost 2 bases. CDR3 length equals 17 residues. Germline lookup yields CDR1 SGHTA and CDR2 FQGNSA. CDR3 in DNA: TGTGCCAGCAGCTTAGCGCTGTCGGCGGGGGGGGCCTACGAGCAGTACTTC. Its translation is CASSLALSAGGAYEQYF.

This clonotype was detected many times. J is TRBJ2-7 and V is TRBV28; 7 bases line up with TRBD2. J was trimmed by 0 bases and V by 5 bases; bases with no gene match: 4. The germline CDR1 and CDR2 sequences are MDHEN and SYDVKM. The CDR3 runs to 14 residues. CDR3 bases: TGTGCCAGCAGTCGGGGAGGGAGCTCCTACGAGCAGTACGTC. It specifies CASSRGGSSYEQYV.

This clonotype was seen only a few times. The V and J genes are TRBV7-2 and TRBJ2-3, with a possible D match to TRBD2 (5 bases). Trimming removed 5 bases at V and 2 bases at J, with 11 bases between. Germline V gene lookup returns CDR1 SGHTA and CDR2 FQGNSA. The CDR3 loop spans 14 amino acids. CDR3 in amino acids: CASSRGSHTDTQYF. CDR3 DNA: TGTGCCAGCAGCCGGGGTTCCCACACAGATACGCAGTATTTT.

Many counts were recorded for this clonotype. The gene calls are TRBV3-1 and TRBJ1-3, with TRBD1 as a possible D gene (5 bases). CDR1 is LGHDT, CDR2 YNNKEL, per germline (reference sequence). V shed 6 bases and J shed 0 bases, with 9 bases lying between them. The CDR3 is made up of 14 amino acids. Written as DNA, the CDR3 is TGTGCCAGCAGTCGGGGGGGCTCTGGAAACACCATATATTTT. This encodes CASSRGGSGNTIYF. Variable domain in full (rest from reference TRBV3-1 and TRBJ1-3): DTAVSQTPKYLVTQMGNDKSIKCEQNLGHDTMYWYKQDSKKFLKIMFSYNNKELIINETVPNRFSPKSPDKAHLNLHINSLELGDSAVYFCASSRGGSGNTIYFGEGSWLTVV.